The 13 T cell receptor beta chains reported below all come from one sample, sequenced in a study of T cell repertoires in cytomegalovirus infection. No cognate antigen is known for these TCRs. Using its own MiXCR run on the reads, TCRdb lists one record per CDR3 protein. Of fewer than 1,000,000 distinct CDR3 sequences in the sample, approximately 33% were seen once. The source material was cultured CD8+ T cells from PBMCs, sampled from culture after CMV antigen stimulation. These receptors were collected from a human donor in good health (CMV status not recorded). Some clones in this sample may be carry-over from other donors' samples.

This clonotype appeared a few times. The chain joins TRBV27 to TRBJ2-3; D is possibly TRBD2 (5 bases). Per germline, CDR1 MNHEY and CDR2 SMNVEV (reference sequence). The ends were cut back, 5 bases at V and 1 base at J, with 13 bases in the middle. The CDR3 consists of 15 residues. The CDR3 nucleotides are TGTGCCAGCAGTACCCGGGGAGCGGGCACAGATACGCAGTATTTT. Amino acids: CASSTRGAGTDTQYF.

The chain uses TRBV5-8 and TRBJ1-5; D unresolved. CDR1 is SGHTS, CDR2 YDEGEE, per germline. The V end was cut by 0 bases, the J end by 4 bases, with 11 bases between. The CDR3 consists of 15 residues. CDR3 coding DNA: TGTGCCAGCAGCTTGGTAGACGCAGATAATCAGCCCCAGCATTTT. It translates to CASSLVDADNQPQHF.

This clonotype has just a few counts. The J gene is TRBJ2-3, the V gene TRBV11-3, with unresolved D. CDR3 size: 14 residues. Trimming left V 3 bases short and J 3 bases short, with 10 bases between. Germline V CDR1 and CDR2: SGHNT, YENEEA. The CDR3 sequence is CASSFIGATDTQYF. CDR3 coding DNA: TGTGCCAGCAGCTTCATTGGCGCGACAGATACGCAGTATTTT.

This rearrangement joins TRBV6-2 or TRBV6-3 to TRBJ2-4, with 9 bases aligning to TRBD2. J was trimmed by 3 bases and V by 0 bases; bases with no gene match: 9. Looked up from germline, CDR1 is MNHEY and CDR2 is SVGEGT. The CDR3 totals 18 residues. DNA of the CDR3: TGTGCCAGCAGTTACTCAAGCGGGGGGAATTTGGGCAAAAACATTCAGTACTTC. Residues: CASSYSSGGNLGKNIQYF.

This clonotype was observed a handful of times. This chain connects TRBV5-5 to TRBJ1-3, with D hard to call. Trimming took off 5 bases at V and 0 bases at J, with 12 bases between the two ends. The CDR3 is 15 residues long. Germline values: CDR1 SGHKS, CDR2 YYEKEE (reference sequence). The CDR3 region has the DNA TGTGCCAGCAGTTTAGACGGAAACTCTGGAAACACCATATATTTT. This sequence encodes CASSLDGNSGNTIYF.

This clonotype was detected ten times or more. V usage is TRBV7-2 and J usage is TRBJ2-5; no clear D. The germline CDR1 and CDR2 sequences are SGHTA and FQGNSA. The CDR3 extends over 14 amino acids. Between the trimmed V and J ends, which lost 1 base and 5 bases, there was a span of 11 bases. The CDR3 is CASSLGLGMETQYF. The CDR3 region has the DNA TGTGCCAGCAGCTTAGGGTTGGGGATGGAGACCCAGTACTTC.

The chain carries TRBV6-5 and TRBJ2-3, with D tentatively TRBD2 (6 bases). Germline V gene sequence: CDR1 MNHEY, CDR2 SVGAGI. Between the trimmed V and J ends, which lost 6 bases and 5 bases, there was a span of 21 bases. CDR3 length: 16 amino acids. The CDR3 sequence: CASSHNGAGGGDTQYF. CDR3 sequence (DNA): TGTGCCAGCAGCCACAACGGGGCCGGGGGAGGAGATACGCAGTATTTT.

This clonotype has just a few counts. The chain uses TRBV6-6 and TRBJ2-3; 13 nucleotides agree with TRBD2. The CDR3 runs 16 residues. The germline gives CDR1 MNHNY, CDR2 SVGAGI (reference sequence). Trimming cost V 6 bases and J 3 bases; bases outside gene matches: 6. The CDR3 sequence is CASSKLAGGQTDTQYF. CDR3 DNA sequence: TGTGCCAGCAGCAAACTAGCGGGGGGGCAGACAGATACGCAGTATTTT.

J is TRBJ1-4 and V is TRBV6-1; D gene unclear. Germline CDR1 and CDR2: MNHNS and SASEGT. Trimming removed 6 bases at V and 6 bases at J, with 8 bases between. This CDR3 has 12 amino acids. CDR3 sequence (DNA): TGTGCCAGCAGAGGTCTTCATGAAAAACTGTTTTTT. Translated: CASRGLHEKLFF.

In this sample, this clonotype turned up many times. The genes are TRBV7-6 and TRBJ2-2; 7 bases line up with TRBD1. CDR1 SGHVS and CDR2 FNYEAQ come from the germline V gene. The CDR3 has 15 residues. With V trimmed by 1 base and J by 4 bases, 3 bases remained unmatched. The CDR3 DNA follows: TGTGCCAGCAGCTTAGAGGGGGCGGGCACCGGGGAGCTGTTTTTT. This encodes CASSLEGAGTGELFF.

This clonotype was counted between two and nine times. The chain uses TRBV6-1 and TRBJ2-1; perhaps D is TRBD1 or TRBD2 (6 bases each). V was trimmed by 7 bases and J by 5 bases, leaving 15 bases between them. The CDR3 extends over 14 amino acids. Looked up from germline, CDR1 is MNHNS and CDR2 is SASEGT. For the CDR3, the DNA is TGTGCCAGCACCGGGAGACAGGCAAACAATGAGCAGTTCTTC. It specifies CASTGRQANNEQFF.

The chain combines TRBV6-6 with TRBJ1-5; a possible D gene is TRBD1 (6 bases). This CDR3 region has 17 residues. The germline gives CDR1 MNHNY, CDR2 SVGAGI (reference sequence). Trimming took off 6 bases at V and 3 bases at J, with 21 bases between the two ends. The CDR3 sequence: CASSKKRGAEDNQPQHF. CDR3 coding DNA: TGTGCCAGCAGCAAAAAAAGGGGGGCGGAGGACAATCAGCCCCAGCATTTT.

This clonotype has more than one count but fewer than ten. This CDR3 is CASLPTGGGARNQPQHF. CDR3 nucleotides: TGTGCCAGCCTACCGACAGGCGGGGGCGCGCGCAATCAGCCCCAGCATTTT. The rearrangement uses TRBV27 and TRBJ1-5; tentative D call: TRBD1 (6 bases). This CDR3 spans 17 amino acids. V lost 8 bases and J lost 2, with 22 bases in between. Germline CDR1 and CDR2: MNHEY and SMNVEV (reference sequence).